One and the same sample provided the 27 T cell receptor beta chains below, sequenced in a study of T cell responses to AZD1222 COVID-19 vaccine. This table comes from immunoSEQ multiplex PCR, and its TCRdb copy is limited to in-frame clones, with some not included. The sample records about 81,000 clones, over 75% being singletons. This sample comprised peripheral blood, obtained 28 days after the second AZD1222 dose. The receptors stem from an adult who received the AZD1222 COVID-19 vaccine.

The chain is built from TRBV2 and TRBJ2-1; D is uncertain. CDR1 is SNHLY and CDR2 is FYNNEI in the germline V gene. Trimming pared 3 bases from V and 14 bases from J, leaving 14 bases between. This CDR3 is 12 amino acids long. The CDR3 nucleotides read TGTGCCAGCAGTGAGGGGTCCTCTCGGAAGTTCTTC. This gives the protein CASSEGSSRKFF.

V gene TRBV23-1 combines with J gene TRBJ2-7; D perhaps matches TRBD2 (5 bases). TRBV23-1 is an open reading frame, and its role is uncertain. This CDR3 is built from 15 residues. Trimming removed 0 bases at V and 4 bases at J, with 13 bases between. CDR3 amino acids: CASSQSMQAGYEQYF. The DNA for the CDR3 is TGCGCCAGCAGTCAATCGATGCAGGCGGGTTACGAGCAGTACTTC.

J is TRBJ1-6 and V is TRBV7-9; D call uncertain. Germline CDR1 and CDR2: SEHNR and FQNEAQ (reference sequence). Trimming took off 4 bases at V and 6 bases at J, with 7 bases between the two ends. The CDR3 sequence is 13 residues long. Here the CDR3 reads CASSSDGNSPLHF. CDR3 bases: TGTGCCAGCAGCTCGGACGGTAATTCACCCCTCCACTTT.

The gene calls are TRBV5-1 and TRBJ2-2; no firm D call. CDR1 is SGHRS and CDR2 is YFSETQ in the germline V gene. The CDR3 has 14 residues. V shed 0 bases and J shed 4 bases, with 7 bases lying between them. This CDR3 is CASSLAVSTGELFF. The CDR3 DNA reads TGCGCCAGCAGCTTGGCAGTCAGCACCGGGGAGCTGTTTTTT.

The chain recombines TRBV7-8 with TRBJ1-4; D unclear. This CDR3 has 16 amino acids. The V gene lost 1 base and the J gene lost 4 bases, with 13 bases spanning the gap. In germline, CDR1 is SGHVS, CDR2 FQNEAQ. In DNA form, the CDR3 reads TGTGCCAGCAGCTTAGGCAGAGGTAGCCTTAATGAAAAACTGTTTTTT. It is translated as CASSLGRGSLNEKLFF.

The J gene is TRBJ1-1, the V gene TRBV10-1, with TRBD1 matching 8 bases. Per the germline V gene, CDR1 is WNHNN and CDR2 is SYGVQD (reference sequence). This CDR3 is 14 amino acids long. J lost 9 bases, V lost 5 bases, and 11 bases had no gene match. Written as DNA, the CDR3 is TGCGCCAGCAGTCAGGACAGGGTTGTGGAAAAAGCTTTCTTT. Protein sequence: CASSQDRVVEKAFF.

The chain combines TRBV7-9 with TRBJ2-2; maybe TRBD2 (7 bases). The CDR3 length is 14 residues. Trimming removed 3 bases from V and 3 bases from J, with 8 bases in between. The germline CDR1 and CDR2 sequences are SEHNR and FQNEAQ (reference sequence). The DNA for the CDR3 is TGTGCCAGCAGCTTCGGGGGGCACACCGGGGAGCTGTTTTTT. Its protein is CASSFGGHTGELFF.

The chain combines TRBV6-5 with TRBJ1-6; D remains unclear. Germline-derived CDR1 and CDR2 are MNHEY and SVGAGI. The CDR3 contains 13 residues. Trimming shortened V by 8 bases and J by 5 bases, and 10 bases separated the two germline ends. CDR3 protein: CASYFQNNSPLHF. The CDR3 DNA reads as TGTGCCAGCTACTTTCAGAATAATTCACCCCTCCACTTT.

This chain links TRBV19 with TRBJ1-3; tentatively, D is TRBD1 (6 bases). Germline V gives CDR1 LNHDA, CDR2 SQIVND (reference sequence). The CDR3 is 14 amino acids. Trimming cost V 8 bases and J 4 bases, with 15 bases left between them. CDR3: CASAAGAYGNTIYF. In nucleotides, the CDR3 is TGTGCCAGTGCCGCAGGGGCATACGGAAACACCATATATTTT.

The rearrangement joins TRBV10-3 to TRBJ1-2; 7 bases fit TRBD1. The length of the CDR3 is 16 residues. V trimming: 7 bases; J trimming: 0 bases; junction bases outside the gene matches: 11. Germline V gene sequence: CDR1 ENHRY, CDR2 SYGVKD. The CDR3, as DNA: TGTGCCATCACCGGATCGACAGGGCCAGCTAACTATGGCTACACCTTC. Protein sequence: CAITGSTGPANYGYTF.

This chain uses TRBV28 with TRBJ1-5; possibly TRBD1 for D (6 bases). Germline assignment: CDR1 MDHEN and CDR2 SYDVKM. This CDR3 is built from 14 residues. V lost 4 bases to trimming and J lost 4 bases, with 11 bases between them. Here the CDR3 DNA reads TGTGCCAGCAGTTCGGACAGCTTAAATCAGCCCCAGCATTTT. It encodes CASSSDSLNQPQHF.

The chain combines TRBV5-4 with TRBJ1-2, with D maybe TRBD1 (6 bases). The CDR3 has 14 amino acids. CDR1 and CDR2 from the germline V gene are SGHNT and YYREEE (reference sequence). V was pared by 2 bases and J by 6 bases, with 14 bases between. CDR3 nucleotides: TGTGCCAGCAGCTTCCTTACAGGGCTGAATGGCTACACCTTC. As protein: CASSFLTGLNGYTF.

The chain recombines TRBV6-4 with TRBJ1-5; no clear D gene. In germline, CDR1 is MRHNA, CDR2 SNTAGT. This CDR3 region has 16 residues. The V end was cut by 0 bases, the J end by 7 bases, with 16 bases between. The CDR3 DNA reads TGTGCCAGCAGTGACTCGAAGGTTCGGGTCGGCCAGCCCCAGCATTTT. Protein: CASSDSKVRVGQPQHF.

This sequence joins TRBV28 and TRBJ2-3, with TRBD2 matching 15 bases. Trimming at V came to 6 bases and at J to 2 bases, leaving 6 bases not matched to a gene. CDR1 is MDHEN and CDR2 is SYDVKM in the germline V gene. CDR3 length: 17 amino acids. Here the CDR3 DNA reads TGTGCCAGCAGCCCGGGACTAGCGGGGGGTCCCACAGATACGCAGTATTTT. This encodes CASSPGLAGGPTDTQYF.

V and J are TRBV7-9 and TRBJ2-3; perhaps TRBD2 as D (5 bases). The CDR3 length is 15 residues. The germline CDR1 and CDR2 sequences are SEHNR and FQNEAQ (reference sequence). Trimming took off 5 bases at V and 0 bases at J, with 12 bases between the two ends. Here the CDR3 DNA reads TGTGCCAGCAGCGCCCAGACTATAAGCACAGATACGCAGTATTTT. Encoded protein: CASSAQTISTDTQYF. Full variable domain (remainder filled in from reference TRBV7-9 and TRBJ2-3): DTGVSQNPRHKITKRGQNVTFRCDPISEHNRLYWYRQTLGQGPEFLTYFQNEAQLEKSRLLSDRFSAERPKGSFSTLEIQRTEQGDSAMYLCASSAQTISTDTQYFGPGTRLTVL.

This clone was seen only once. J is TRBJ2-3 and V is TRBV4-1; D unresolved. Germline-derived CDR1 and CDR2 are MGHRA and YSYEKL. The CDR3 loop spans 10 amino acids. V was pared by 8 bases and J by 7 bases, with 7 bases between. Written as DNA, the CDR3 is TGCGCCAGCGGGTTGAATACGCAGTATTTT. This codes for CASGLNTQYF.

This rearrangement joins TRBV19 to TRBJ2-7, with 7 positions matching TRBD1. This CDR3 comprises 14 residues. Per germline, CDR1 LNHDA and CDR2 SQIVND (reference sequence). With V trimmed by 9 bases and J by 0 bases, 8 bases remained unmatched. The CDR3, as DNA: TGTGCCAGCCGCCGGACAGGTGGCTCCTACGAGCAGTACTTC. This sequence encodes CASRRTGGSYEQYF.

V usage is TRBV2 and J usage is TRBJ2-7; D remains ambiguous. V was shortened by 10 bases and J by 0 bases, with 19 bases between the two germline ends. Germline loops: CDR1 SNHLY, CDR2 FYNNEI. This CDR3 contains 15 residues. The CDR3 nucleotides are TGTGCCACCTTAGAACAGAGCAAAAGCTCCTACGAGCAGTACTTC. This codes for CATLEQSKSSYEQYF.

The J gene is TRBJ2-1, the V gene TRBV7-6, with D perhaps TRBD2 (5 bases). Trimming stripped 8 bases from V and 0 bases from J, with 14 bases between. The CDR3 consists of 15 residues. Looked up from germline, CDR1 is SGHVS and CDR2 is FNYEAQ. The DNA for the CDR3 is TGTGCCAGCCCTTTTCGGAGGAGCTCCTACAATGAGCAGTTCTTC. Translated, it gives CASPFRRSSYNEQFF.

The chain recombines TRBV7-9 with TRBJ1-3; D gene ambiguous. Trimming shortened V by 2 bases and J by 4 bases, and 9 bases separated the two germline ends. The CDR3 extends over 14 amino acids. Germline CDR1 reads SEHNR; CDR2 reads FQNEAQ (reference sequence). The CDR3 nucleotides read TGTGCCAGCAGCTTAACGGGATACGGAAACACCATATATTTT. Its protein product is CASSLTGYGNTIYF.

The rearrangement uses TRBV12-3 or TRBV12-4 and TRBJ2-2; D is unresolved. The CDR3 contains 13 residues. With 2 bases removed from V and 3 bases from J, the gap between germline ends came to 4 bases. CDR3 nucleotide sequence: TGTGCCAGCAGTTTATGGGACACCGGGGAGCTGTTTTTT. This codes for CASSLWDTGELFF.

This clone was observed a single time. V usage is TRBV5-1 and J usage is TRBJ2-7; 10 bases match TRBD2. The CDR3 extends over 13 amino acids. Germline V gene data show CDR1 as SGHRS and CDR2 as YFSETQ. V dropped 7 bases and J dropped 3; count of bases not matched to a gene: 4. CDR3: CASSRTSGYEQYF. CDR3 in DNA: TGCGCCAGCTCCCGGACTAGCGGCTACGAGCAGTACTTC.

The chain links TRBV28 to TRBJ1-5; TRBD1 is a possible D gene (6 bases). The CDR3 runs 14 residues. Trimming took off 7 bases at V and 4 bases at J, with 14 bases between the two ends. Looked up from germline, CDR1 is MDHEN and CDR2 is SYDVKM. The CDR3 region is CASIRGARNQPQHF. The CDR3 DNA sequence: TGTGCCAGCATTAGGGGGGCCCGTAATCAGCCCCAGCATTTT.

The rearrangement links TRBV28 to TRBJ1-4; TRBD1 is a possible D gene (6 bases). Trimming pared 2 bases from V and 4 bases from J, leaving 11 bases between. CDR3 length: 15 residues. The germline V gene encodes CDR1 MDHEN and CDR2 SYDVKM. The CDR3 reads CASSLGGGRNEKLFF. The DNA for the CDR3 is TGTGCCAGCAGTTTAGGAGGGGGTCGTAATGAAAAACTGTTTTTT.

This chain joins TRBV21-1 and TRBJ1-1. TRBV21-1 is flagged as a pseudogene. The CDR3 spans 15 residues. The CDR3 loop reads CASSSAGGGRTEAFF. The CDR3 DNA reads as TGTGCCAGCAGCAGCGCCGGGGGAGGTAGAACTGAAGCTTTCTTT.

The CDR3 loop is CASSLAGLAGNLQETQYF. The CDR3 coding sequence is TGCGCCAGCAGCTTGGCAGGCCTAGCGGGGAACCTACAAGAGACCCAGTACTTC. This chain links TRBV5-1 with TRBJ2-5, with TRBD2 matching over 9 bases. Germline CDR1 reads SGHRS; CDR2 reads YFSETQ. V lost 0 bases to trimming and J lost 2 bases; unmatched junction nucleotides: 11. This CDR3 is 18 amino acids long. Full variable domain (remainder filled in from reference TRBV5-1 and TRBJ2-5): KAGVTQTPRYLIKTRGQQVTLSCSPISGHRSVSWYQQTPGQGLQFLFEYFSETQRNKGNFPGRFSGRQFSNSRSEMNVSTLELGDSALYLCASSLAGLAGNLQETQYFGPGTRLLVL.

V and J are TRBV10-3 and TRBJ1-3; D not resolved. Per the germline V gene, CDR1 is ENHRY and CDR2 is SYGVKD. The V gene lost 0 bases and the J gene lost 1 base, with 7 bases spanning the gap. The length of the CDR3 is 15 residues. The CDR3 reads CAISESGDSGNTIYF. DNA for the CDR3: TGTGCCATCAGTGAGTCCGGGGATTCTGGAAACACCATATATTTT.